This TCR beta chain was obtained from a study of CD8 T cells in ankylosing spondylitis. Findings and limits, study-wide: A TCR beta motif made of several highly homologous variants seemed typical of ankylosing spondylitis blood. Disease-linked clones reportedly showed significant enrichment in matched ankylosing spondylitis synovial fluid.

TCRdb reanalysed the 5' RACE reads using MiXCR and keeps one entry per CDR3 protein. The sample consists of about 800,000 distinct CDR3 sequences, around 11% of them appearing once. Germline V CDR1 and CDR2: SQVTM, ANQGSEA. The CDR3 extends over 12 amino acids. Worth noting for this clonotype: Its cognate antigen is unknown. A much more abundant neighbour one base away suggests this may be a read error.

This chain joins TRBV29-1 and TRBJ2-3; no definite D call. The receptor comes from a male donor with ankylosing spondylitis. Sequencing was carried out using blood, either unsorted or a sorted T cell fraction (not recorded which). CDR3 amino acids: CSHDASTVTQYF. For the CDR3, the DNA is TGCAGCCATGACGCATCAACAGTTACGCAGTATTTT.